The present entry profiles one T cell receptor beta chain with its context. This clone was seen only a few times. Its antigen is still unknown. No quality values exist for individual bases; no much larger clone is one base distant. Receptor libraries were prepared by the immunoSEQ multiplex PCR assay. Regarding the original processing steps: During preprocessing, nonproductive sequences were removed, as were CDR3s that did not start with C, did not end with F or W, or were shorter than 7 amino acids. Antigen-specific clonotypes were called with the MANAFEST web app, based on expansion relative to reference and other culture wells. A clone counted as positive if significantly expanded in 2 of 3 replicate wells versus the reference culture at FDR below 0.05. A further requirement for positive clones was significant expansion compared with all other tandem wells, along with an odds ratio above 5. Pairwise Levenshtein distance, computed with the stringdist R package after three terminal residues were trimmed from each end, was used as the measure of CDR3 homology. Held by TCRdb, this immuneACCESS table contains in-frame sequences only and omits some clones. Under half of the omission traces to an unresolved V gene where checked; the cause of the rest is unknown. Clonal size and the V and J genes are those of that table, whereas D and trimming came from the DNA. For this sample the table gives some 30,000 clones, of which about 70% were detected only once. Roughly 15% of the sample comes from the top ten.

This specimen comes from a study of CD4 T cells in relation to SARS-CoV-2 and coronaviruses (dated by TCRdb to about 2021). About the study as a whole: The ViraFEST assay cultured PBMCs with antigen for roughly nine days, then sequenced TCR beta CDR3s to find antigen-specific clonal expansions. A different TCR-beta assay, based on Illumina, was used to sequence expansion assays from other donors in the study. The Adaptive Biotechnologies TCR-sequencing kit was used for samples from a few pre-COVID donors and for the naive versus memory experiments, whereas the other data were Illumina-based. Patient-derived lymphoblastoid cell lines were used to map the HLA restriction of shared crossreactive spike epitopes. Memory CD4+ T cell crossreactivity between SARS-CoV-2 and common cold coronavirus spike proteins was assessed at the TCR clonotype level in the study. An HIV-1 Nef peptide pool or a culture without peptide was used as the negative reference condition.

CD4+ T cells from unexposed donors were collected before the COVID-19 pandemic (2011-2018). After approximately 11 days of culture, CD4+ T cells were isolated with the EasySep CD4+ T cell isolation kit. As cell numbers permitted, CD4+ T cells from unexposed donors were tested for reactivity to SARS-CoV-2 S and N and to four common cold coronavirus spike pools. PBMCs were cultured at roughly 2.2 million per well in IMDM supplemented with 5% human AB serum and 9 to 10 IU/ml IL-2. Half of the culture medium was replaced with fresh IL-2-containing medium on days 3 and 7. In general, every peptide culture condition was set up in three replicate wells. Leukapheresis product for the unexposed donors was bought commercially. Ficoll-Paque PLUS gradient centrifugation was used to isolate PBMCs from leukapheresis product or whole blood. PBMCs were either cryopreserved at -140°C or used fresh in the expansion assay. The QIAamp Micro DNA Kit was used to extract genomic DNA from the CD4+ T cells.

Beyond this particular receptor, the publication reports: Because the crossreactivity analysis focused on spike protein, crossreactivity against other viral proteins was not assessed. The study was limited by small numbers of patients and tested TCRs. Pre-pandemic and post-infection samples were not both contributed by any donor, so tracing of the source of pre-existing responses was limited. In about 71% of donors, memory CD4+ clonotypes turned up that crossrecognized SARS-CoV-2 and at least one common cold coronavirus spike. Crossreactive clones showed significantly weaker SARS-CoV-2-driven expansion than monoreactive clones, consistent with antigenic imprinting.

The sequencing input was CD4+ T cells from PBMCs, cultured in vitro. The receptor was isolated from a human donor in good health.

In nucleotide form, the sequence is TGTGCCAGCAGCACTGGGCTAGCGGCCTACGAGCAGTACTTC. Translated, this is CASSTGLAAYEQYF. Here the chain combines TRBV2 and TRBJ2-7, and 7 junction bases match TRBD2. The CDR3 numbers 14 residues from cysteine through phenylalanine. The retained sequence is limited to the CDR3, 42 bases, with the frame set at the first base. CDR1 and CDR2 (SNHLY, FYNNEI) derive from the germline V gene. Trimming takes 6 bases off V and 2 bases off J; junction bases not matched to a gene: 7. Supplemented by the reference TRBV2 and TRBJ2-7 proteins around the CDR3, the complete variable domain is EPEVTQTPSHQVTQMGQEVILRCVPISNHLYFYWYRQILGQKVEFLVSFYNNEISEKSEIFDDQFSVERPDGSNFTLKIRSTKLEDSAMYFCASSTGLAAYEQYFGPGTRLTVT.